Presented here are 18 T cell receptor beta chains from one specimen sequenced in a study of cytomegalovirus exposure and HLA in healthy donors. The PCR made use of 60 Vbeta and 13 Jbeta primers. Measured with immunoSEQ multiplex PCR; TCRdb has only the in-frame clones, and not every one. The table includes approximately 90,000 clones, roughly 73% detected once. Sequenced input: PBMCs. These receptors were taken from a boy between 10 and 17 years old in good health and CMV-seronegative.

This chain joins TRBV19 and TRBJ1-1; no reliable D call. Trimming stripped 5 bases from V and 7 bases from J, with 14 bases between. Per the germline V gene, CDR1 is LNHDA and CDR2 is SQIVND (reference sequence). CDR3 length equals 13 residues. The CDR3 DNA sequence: TGTGCCAGTAGTGGCGTTGGAGGGTTTGAAGCTTTCTTT. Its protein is CASSGVGGFEAFF.

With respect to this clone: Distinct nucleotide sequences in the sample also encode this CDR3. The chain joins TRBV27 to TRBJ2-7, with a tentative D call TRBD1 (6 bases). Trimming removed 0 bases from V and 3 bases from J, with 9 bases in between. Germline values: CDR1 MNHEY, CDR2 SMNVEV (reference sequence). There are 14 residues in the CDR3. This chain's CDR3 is CASSLSQGGYEQYF. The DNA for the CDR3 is TGTGCCAGCAGTTTATCACAGGGTGGCTACGAGCAGTACTTC.

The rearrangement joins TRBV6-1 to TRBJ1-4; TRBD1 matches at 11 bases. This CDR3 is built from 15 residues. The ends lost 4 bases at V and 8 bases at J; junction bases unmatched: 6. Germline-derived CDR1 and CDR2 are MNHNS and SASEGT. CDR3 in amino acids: CASSARTGGLEKLFF. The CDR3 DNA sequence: TGTGCCAGCAGTGCCCGGACAGGGGGCCTAGAAAAACTGTTTTTT.

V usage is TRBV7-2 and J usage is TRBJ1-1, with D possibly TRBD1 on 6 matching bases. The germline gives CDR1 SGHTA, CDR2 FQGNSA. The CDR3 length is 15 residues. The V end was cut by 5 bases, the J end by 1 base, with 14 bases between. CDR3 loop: CASSPRGGGNTEAFF. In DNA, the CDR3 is TGTGCCAGCAGCCCCCGAGGGGGGGGGAACACTGAAGCTTTCTTT.

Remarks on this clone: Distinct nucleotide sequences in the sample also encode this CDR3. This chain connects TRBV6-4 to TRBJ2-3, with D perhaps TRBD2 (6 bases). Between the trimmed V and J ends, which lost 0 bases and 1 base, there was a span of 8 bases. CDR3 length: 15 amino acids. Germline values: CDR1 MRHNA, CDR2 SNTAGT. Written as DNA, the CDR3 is TGTGCCAGCAGTGACTCCGGGAGCGGCACAGATACGCAGTATTTT. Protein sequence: CASSDSGSGTDTQYF.

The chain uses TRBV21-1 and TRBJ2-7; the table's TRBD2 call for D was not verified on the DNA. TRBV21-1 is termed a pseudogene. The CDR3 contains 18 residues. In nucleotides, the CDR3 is TGTGCCAGCAGCCCCAAGACTCGGACTAGCGGGAGATTCCACGAGCAGTACTTC. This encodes CASSPKTRTSGRFHEQYF.

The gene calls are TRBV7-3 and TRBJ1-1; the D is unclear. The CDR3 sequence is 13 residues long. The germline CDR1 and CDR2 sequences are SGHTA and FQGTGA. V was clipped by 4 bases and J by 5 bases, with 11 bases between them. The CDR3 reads CASSYEVETEAFF. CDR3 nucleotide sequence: TGTGCCAGCAGCTACGAGGTTGAGACTGAAGCTTTCTTT.

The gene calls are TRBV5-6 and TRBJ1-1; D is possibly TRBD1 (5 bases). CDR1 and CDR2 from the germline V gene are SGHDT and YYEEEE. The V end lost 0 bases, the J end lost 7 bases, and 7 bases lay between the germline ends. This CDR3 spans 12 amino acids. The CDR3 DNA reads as TGTGCCAGCAGCTTGGGGGGACTTGAAGCTTTCTTT. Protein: CASSLGGLEAFF.

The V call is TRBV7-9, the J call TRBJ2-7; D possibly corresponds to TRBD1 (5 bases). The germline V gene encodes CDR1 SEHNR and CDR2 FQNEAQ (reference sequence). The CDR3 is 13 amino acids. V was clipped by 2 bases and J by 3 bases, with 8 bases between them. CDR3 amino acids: CASSLRGIYEQYF. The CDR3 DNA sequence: TGTGCCAGCAGCTTAAGGGGAATCTACGAGCAGTACTTC.

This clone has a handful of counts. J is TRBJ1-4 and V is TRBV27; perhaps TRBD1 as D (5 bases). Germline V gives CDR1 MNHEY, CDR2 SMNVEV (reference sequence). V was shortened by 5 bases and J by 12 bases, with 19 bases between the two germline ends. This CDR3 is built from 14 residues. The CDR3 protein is CASSIGSAGGQLFF. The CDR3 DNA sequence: TGTGCCAGCAGTATCGGCAGTGCGGGGGGACAACTGTTTTTT.

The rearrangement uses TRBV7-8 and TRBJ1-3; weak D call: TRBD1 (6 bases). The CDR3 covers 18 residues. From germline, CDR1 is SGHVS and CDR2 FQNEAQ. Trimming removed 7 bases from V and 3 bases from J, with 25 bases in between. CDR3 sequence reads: CASTLNQGRGAYGNTIYF. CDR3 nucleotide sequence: TGTGCCAGCACCCTAAACCAGGGGAGAGGGGCTTATGGAAACACCATATATTTT.

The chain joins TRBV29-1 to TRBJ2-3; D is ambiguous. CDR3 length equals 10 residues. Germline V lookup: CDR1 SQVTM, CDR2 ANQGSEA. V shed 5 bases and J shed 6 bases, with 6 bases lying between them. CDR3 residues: CSVRIDTQYF. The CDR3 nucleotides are TGCAGCGTTCGTATCGATACGCAGTATTTT.

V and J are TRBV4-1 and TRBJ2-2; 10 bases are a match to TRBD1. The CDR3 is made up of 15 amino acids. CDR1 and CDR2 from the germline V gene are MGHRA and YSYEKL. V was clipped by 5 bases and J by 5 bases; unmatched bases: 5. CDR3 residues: CASSYWTGGTGELFF. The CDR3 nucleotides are TGCGCCAGCAGCTACTGGACAGGGGGGACCGGGGAGCTGTTTTTT.

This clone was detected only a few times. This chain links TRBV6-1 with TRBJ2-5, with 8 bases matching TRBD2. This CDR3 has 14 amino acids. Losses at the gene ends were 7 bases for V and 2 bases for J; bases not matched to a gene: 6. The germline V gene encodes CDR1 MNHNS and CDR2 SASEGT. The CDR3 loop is CASNQLAGQETQYF. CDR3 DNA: TGTGCCAGCAACCAGTTAGCGGGGCAAGAGACCCAGTACTTC.

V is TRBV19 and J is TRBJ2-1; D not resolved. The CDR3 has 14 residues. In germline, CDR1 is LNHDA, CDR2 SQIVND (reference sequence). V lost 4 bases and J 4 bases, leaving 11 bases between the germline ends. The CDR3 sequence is CASSTLDWYNEQFF. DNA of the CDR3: TGTGCCAGTAGTACCTTAGACTGGTACAATGAGCAGTTCTTC.

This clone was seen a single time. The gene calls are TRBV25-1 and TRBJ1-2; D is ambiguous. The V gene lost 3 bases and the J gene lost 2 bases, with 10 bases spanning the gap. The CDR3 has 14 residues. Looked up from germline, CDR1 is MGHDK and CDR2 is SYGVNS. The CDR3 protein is CASSDRGGNYGYTF. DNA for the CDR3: TGTGCCAGCAGTGACCGTGGAGGGAACTATGGCTACACCTTC.

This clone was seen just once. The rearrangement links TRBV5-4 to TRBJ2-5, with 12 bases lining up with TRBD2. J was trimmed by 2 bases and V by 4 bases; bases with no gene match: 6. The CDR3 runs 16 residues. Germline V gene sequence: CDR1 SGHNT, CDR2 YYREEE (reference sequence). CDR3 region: CASSGGLAGTQETQYF. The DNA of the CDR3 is TGTGCCAGCAGCGGAGGACTAGCGGGGACTCAAGAGACCCAGTACTTC.

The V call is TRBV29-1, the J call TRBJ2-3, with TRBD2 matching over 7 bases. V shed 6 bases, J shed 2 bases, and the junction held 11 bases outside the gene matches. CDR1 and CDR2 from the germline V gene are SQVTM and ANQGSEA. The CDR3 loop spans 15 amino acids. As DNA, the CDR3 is TGCAGCGTCAAAGGACGGGGGGACGACACAGATACGCAGTATTTT. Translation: CSVKGRGDDTDTQYF.